Below, 21 T cell receptor beta chains from the same sample are listed, as sequenced in a study of breast tumors, draining lymph nodes, adjacent tissues. The lymph nodes were axillary draining lymph nodes from breast cancer patients. From the multiplex PCR reads, TCRdb called clonotypes with MiXCR, one entry per CDR3 protein. Among approximately 120,000 distinct CDR3 sequences listed, 21% were seen once. Sequencing was performed on axillary lymph node tissue. These receptors were obtained from a female donor with breast cancer. Some clones in this sample may be carry-over from other donors' samples.

The chain combines TRBV28 with TRBJ1-4; no firm D call. Looked up from germline, CDR1 is MDHEN and CDR2 is SYDVKM. The CDR3 sequence is 15 residues long. Between the trimmed V and J ends, which lost 8 bases and 0 bases, there was a span of 13 bases. DNA of the CDR3: TGTGCCAGCTCCCCGGGAGCTGCAACTAATGAAAAACTGTTTTTT. Translating it yields CASSPGAATNEKLFF.

This clonotype occurred many times. V and J are TRBV24-1 and TRBJ1-5, with no clear D. The CDR3 is 15 amino acids. Trimming left V 4 bases short and J 3 bases short, with 12 bases between. Germline lookup yields CDR1 KGHDR and CDR2 SFDVKD. Here the CDR3 reads CATSEGLGLNQPQHF. CDR3 nucleotides: TGTGCCACCAGTGAAGGGCTGGGCCTCAATCAGCCCCAGCATTTT.

Ten or more counts support this clonotype. The chain has TRBV18 and TRBJ2-5; TRBD2 agrees at 10 bases. Trimming removed 3 bases from V and 5 bases from J; junction bases left unmatched: 3. The CDR3 is 14 residues long. Germline values: CDR1 KGHSH, CDR2 LQKENI. The CDR3: CASSPASGSETQYF. The CDR3 nucleotides are TGTGCCAGCTCACCCGCTAGCGGGAGTGAGACCCAGTACTTC.

The count of this clonotype is one. This may stem from a read error, because a much larger clone lies one nucleotide away. The chain carries TRBV6-1 and TRBJ1-2; D gene ambiguous. This CDR3 has 13 residues. CDR1 is MNHNS and CDR2 is SASEGT in the germline V gene. The CDR3 reads CVISEHGNYGYTF. The DNA of the CDR3 is TGTGTCATCAGTGAGCACGGAAACTATGGCTACACCTTC.

Many counts were recorded for this clonotype. The V and J genes are TRBV7-8 and TRBJ1-2; D call uncertain. Germline assignment: CDR1 SGHVS and CDR2 FQNEAQ. CDR3 length: 12 residues. The ends were cut back, 1 base at V and 9 bases at J, with 9 bases in the middle. CDR3 coding DNA: TGTGCCAGCAGCTTAGGGGATTTGAGCTACACCTTC. This gives the protein CASSLGDLSYTF.

As regards this clonotype: The junction does not match germline at one end; this may be a read error. The CDR3 reads CASSEISAGGELLF. CDR3 nucleotide sequence: TGTGCCAGCAGTGAAATTAGCGCAGGCGGGGAGCTGCTTTTT. The J gene is TRBJ2-2, the V gene TRBV2, with D perhaps matching TRBD2 (6 bases). Germline V gene lookup returns CDR1 SNHLY and CDR2 FYNNEI. The CDR3 spans 14 residues.

This clonotype was counted ten times or more. This sequence joins TRBV7-6 and TRBJ2-5, with D hard to call. CDR1 is SGHVS, CDR2 FNYEAQ, per germline. The V gene lost 3 bases and the J gene lost 5 bases, with 19 bases spanning the gap. The CDR3 extends over 16 amino acids. CDR3 residues: CASSFLPDQLAETQYF. In nucleotides, the CDR3 is TGTGCCAGCAGCTTCCTCCCGGACCAGCTGGCCGAGACCCAGTACTTC. Full variable domain (rest looked up from reference TRBV7-6 and TRBJ2-5): GAGVSQSPRYKVTKRGQDVALRCDPISGHVSLYWYRQALGQGPEFLTYFNYEAQQDKSGLPNDRFSAERPEGSISTLTIQRTEQRDSAMYRCASSFLPDQLAETQYFGPGTRLLVL.

In its sample, this clonotype was seen a few times. V gene TRBV4-1 combines with J gene TRBJ1-5; D is ambiguous. The CDR3 covers 14 residues. CDR1 is MGHRA and CDR2 is YSYEKL in the germline V gene. V was cut by 0 bases and J by 6 bases, with 9 bases left in between. The CDR3 protein is CASSQERIGQPQHF. The DNA of the CDR3 is TGCGCCAGCAGCCAAGAAAGGATCGGTCAGCCCCAGCATTTT.

This clonotype was detected ten times or more. V is TRBV12-5 and J is TRBJ2-1; 7 bases match TRBD2. Germline CDR1 LGHNT, CDR2 FRNRAP. CDR3 length: 15 amino acids. V lost 7 bases and J lost 8; bases outside the gene matches: 14. CDR3 sequence reads: CASAFRGGRGDEQFF. CDR3 DNA sequence: TGTGCTAGTGCATTCCGTGGCGGGAGAGGAGATGAGCAGTTCTTC.

This clonotype was seen at least ten times. The V gene is TRBV7-2, the J gene TRBJ2-1, with no clear D. This CDR3 comprises 15 residues. V was pared by 3 bases and J by 4 bases, with 13 bases between. Germline V gene data show CDR1 as SGHTA and CDR2 as FQGNSA. The CDR3 DNA reads TGTGCCAGCAGCTTTGGTGACTCCAGGTACAATGAGCAGTTCTTC. Translating it yields CASSFGDSRYNEQFF.

The V call is TRBV7-3, the J call TRBJ2-1; no clear D gene. This CDR3 has 15 residues. The germline V gene has CDR1 SGHTA and CDR2 FQGTGA. Trimming removed 3 bases from V and 1 base from J, with 10 bases in between. The CDR3: CASSFSGASYNEQFF. The CDR3 nucleotides are TGTGCCAGCAGCTTCTCGGGTGCTTCCTACAATGAGCAGTTCTTC.

This clonotype was seen more than once but under ten times. The CDR3, as DNA: TGTGCCAGCAGCTTCGAAGCGGGACTAGCCAAAAACATTCAGTACTTC. It translates to CASSFEAGLAKNIQYF. The rearrangement joins TRBV11-3 to TRBJ2-4; 7 positions agree with TRBD2. V lost 3 bases, J lost 0 bases, and 5 bases stayed unmatched. The CDR3 sequence is 16 residues long. Looked up from germline, CDR1 is SGHNT and CDR2 is YENEEA. Complete variable domain (other parts from reference TRBV11-3 and TRBJ2-4): EAGVVQSPRYKIIEKKQPVAFWCNPISGHNTLYWYLQNLGQGPELLIRYENEEAVDDSQLPKDRFSAERLKGVDSTLKIQPAELGDSAVYLCASSFEAGLAKNIQYFGAGTRLSVL.

About this clonotype itself: A read error is possible here, since a much larger clone lies one base away. V is TRBV7-2 and J is TRBJ2-1; perhaps TRBD2 as D (5 bases). Germline CDR1 and CDR2: SGHTA and FQGNSA. The CDR3 spans 16 residues. The V gene lost 1 base and the J gene lost 6 bases, with 16 bases spanning the gap. CDR3 sequence reads: CASSLEPRAPLNEQFF. CDR3 DNA: TGTGCCAGCAGCTTAGAGCCGAGGGCGCCTCTCAATGAGCAGTTCTTC.

This clonotype was observed at least ten times. V and J are TRBV5-4 and TRBJ2-5; TRBD1 matches 7 bases. Germline assignment: CDR1 SGHNT and CDR2 YYREEE (reference sequence). The CDR3 sequence is 14 residues long. Trimming at V came to 0 bases and at J to 3 bases, leaving 2 bases not matched to a gene. The CDR3 region is CASSLGRGKETQYF. CDR3 nucleotides: TGTGCCAGCAGCTTGGGCAGGGGGAAAGAGACCCAGTACTTC.

This clonotype has ten or more counts. This sequence joins TRBV4-1 and TRBJ1-5, with no clear D. Germline V gives CDR1 MGHRA, CDR2 YSYEKL. Trimming removed 4 bases at V and 5 bases at J, with 9 bases between. The CDR3 loop spans 13 amino acids. In DNA form, the CDR3 reads TGCGCCAGCAGCCCCGCCGGGGATCAGCCCCAGCATTTT. This sequence encodes CASSPAGDQPQHF.

This clonotype was recorded at least ten times. The chain links TRBV7-9 to TRBJ2-3, with TRBD2 identical over 9 bases. Losses at the gene ends were 3 bases for V and 3 bases for J; bases not matched to a gene: 4. The CDR3 is made up of 15 amino acids. From germline, CDR1 is SEHNR and CDR2 FQNEAQ (reference sequence). CDR3 nucleotide sequence: TGTGCCAGCAGCTTCCCGACTAGCGGAACAGATACGCAGTATTTT. Its protein product is CASSFPTSGTDTQYF.

The chain has TRBV20-1 and TRBJ1-1; D gene ambiguous. Germline V lookup: CDR1 DFQATT, CDR2 SNEGSKA (reference sequence). CDR3 length: 13 amino acids. The ends were cut back, 3 bases at V and 0 bases at J, with 8 bases in the middle. CDR3: CSASASLNTEAFF. For the CDR3, the DNA is TGCAGTGCTAGTGCCAGCTTGAACACTGAAGCTTTCTTT.

A remark on this clonotype: A much bigger clone sits one base away, suggesting this may be a read error. J is TRBJ2-1 and V is TRBV7-3; perhaps TRBD2 as D (6 bases). The germline V and J ends were trimmed by 2 bases and 6 bases, with 14 bases remaining between them. Germline V lookup: CDR1 SGHTA, CDR2 FQGTGA. CDR3 length: 15 residues. The CDR3 spells CASSLDGLTLNEQFF. CDR3 DNA sequence: TGTGCCAGCAGCTTAGACGGACTAACCCTCAATGAGCAGTTCTTC.

This clonotype showed up many times. The chain links TRBV6-6 to TRBJ2-7, with 14 bases that match TRBD2. This CDR3 has 18 residues. V was pared by 2 bases and J by 3 bases, with 9 bases of the junction left unmatched. The germline gives CDR1 MNHNY, CDR2 SVGAGI (reference sequence). This chain's CDR3 is CASSYGTSGSRGVYEQYF. The CDR3 nucleotides are TGTGCCAGCAGTTACGGGACTAGCGGGAGTCGTGGGGTCTACGAGCAGTACTTC.

This clonotype has only a few counts. The rearrangement joins TRBV19 to TRBJ2-3, with 7 bases matching TRBD1. V dropped 2 bases and J dropped 0; count of bases not matched to a gene: 5. This CDR3 contains 16 residues. In germline, CDR1 is LNHDA, CDR2 SQIVND (reference sequence). The CDR3 here is CASSIQGVVSTDTQYF. The CDR3 nucleotides read TGTGCCAGTAGTATACAGGGGGTAGTAAGCACAGATACGCAGTATTTT.

The CDR3 spells CASSTVVRPEAFF. CDR3 coding DNA: TGTGCCAGTAGTACAGTGGTAAGACCTGAAGCTTTCTTT. This sequence joins TRBV19 and TRBJ1-1, with D hard to call. Deletions cut 4 bases from V and 6 bases from J, with 12 bases between. The CDR3 sequence is 13 residues long. Germline CDR1 LNHDA, CDR2 SQIVND (reference sequence).